These 20 T cell receptor beta chains originate from one sample sequenced in a study of blood T cell repertoires in COVID-19. Sequencing used immunoSEQ multiplex PCR; TCRdb keeps in-frame clones, though not all of them. Here the sample spans hundreds of thousands of clones, 87% being singletons. The sample consisted of peripheral blood. Receptors originate from a woman aged 50 to 60 who had recovered from COVID-19.

V is TRBV7-2 and J is TRBJ2-7, with TRBD2 as a possible D gene (7 bases). The CDR3 consists of 15 residues. Trimming stripped 5 bases from V and 7 bases from J, with 21 bases between. Looked up from germline, CDR1 is SGHTA and CDR2 is FQGNSA. CDR3 bases: TGTGCCAGCAGCCCCCCTGGGGGGGGCAGGGCGGAGCAGTACTTC. Its translation is CASSPPGGGRAEQYF.

The chain has TRBV3-1 (or the pseudogene TRBV3-2) and TRBJ2-7, with 11 bases identical to TRBD2. This CDR3 has 17 residues. Germline-derived CDR1 and CDR2 are LGHDT and YNNKEL (reference sequence). Losses at the gene ends were 1 base for V and 0 bases for J; bases not matched to a gene: 5. The CDR3 DNA sequence: TGTGCCAGCAGCCAAGGGGCTAGCGGGAGGAGCTCCTACGAGCAGTACTTC. This sequence encodes CASSQGASGRSSYEQYF.

The CDR3 loop is CASKRQGTNYGYTF. The CDR3 DNA is TGTGCCAGCAAACGACAGGGGACCAACTATGGCTACACCTTC. This rearrangement joins TRBV27 to TRBJ1-2; 8 bases are a match to TRBD1. The CDR3 extends over 14 amino acids. Germline CDR1 is MNHEY and CDR2 is SMNVEV (reference sequence). V shed 7 bases, J shed 2 bases, and the junction held 6 bases outside the gene matches.

The chain uses TRBV28 and TRBJ1-1; 10 nucleotides align to TRBD1. The CDR3 is 17 amino acids. V lost 6 bases, J lost 0 bases, and 10 bases stayed unmatched. Germline values: CDR1 MDHEN, CDR2 SYDVKM. The CDR3 here is CASRPSPGQGMNTEAFF. CDR3 bases: TGTGCCAGCAGGCCTAGTCCGGGACAGGGGATGAACACTGAAGCTTTCTTT.

V usage is TRBV19 and J usage is TRBJ1-5; 9 nucleotides agree with TRBD1. CDR1 is LNHDA and CDR2 is SQIVND in the germline V gene (reference sequence). Trimming at V came to 3 bases and at J to 5 bases, leaving 5 bases not matched to a gene. The CDR3 consists of 15 residues. CDR3 DNA sequence: TGTGCCAGTAGTATTCCGGGACAGGGCTATCAGCCCCAGCATTTT. Encoded protein: CASSIPGQGYQPQHF.

The rearrangement joins TRBV19 to TRBJ1-1; a weak D match, TRBD1 (6 bases). The germline gives CDR1 LNHDA, CDR2 SQIVND (reference sequence). The CDR3 has 12 residues. V gave up 8 bases and J gave up 8 bases, with 15 bases separating them. CDR3 nucleotides: TGTGCCAGTTCCAGGGGAGAATACGAAGCTTTCTTT. Protein: CASSRGEYEAFF. The full variable domain, rest sourced from reference TRBV19 and TRBJ1-1, is DGGITQSPKYLFRKEGQNVTLSCEQNLNHDAMYWYRQDPGQGLRLIYYSQIVNDFQKGDIAEGYSVSREKKESFPLTVTSAQKNPTAFYLCASSRGEYEAFFGQGTRLTVV.

This sequence joins TRBV7-6 and TRBJ2-2; 10 nucleotides agree with TRBD2. CDR1 is SGHVS, CDR2 FNYEAQ, per germline. The length of the CDR3 is 16 residues. The trim removed 5 bases at V and 1 base at J, leaving 4 bases unmatched. CDR3 bases: TGTGCCAGCAGCCCCAGACTAGCGGGGAACACCGGGGAGCTGTTTTTT. Amino acid sequence: CASSPRLAGNTGELFF.

This chain connects TRBV3-1 (or the pseudogene TRBV3-2) to TRBJ2-2; 7 nucleotides line up with TRBD2. Germline loops: CDR1 LGHDT, CDR2 YNNKEL (reference sequence). The CDR3 covers 18 residues. The V and J ends lost 1 base and 3 bases, in that order; junction bases with no gene match: 11. CDR3 coding DNA: TGTGCCAGCAGCCAAGTCGCCTCGAGGGCGGGAGACACCGGGGAGCTGTTTTTT. Translation gives CASSQVASRAGDTGELFF.

V is TRBV6-4 and J is TRBJ2-2, with TRBD1 identical over 7 bases. V lost 6 bases and J lost 0; bases outside the gene matches: 4. In germline, CDR1 is MRHNA, CDR2 SNTAGT. The CDR3 extends over 15 amino acids. CDR3 loop: CASSRQGTNTGELFF. In DNA form, the CDR3 reads TGTGCCAGCAGCCGACAGGGAACGAACACCGGGGAGCTGTTTTTT.

V is TRBV27 and J is TRBJ2-4, with D perhaps TRBD1 (5 bases). V was cut by 4 bases and J by 8 bases, with 27 bases left in between. CDR3 length: 18 amino acids. Germline-derived CDR1 and CDR2 are MNHEY and SMNVEV (reference sequence). The chain's CDR3 is CASSSGRSILLQADIQYF. In nucleotides, the CDR3 is TGTGCCAGCAGTTCGGGCCGATCAATCCTCCTACAGGCGGACATTCAGTACTTC.

This clone was recorded only once. This chain uses TRBV9 with TRBJ1-3; no clear D. Germline V lookup: CDR1 SGDLS, CDR2 YYNGEE. Deletions cut 4 bases from V and 2 bases from J, with 13 bases between. The CDR3 length is 15 residues. CDR3 sequence (DNA): TGTGCCAGCAGCTCCGGGAAGACAACTGGAAACACCATATATTTT. As protein: CASSSGKTTGNTIYF. The whole variable domain, remainder taken from reference TRBV9 and TRBJ1-3, is DSGVTQTPKHLITATGQRVTLRCSPRSGDLSVYWYQQSLDQGLQFLIQYYNGEERAKGNILERFSAQQFPDLHSELNLSSLELGDSALYFCASSSGKTTGNTIYFGEGSWLTVV.

The chain couples TRBV6-6 to TRBJ2-7, with 9 bases lining up with TRBD1. The length of the CDR3 is 15 residues. Germline V CDR1 and CDR2: MNHNY, SVGAGI (reference sequence). V was clipped by 6 bases and J by 2 bases; unmatched bases: 8. The DNA of the CDR3 is TGTGCCAGCAGACCCCGGGGACAGGGCGCCTACGAGCAGTACTTC. Its translation: CASRPRGQGAYEQYF.

V and J are TRBV24-1 and TRBJ2-1; TRBD2 might be the D (6 bases). Trimming left V 3 bases short and J 5 bases short, with 10 bases between. The CDR3 has 14 residues. Germline-derived CDR1 and CDR2 are KGHDR and SFDVKD. In DNA form, the CDR3 reads TGTGCCACCAGTGATGTAGCGGCCAACAATGAGCAGTTCTTC. The encoded protein is CATSDVAANNEQFF.

The chain has TRBV27 and TRBJ2-3; D remains unclear. V shed 5 bases and J shed 6 bases, with 15 bases lying between them. The CDR3 spans 14 residues. The germline gives CDR1 MNHEY, CDR2 SMNVEV (reference sequence). CDR3 nucleotides: TGTGCCAGCAGTCCCCGACTGGGTACGGATACGCAGTATTTT. It is translated as CASSPRLGTDTQYF.

This chain uses TRBV6-5 with TRBJ2-1; D is ambiguous. V lost 5 bases to trimming and J lost 8 bases, with 13 bases between them. Germline lookup yields CDR1 MNHEY and CDR2 SVGAGI. The CDR3 extends over 13 amino acids. The CDR3 loop is CASSTVVGHEQFF. The CDR3 DNA follows: TGTGCCAGCAGTACGGTCGTTGGGCATGAGCAGTTCTTC.

The CDR3 DNA is TGTGCCATCAGACCGGGTCAGCTAGGTTCACCCCTCCACTTT. Its translation is CAIRPGQLGSPLHF. V gene TRBV10-3 combines with J gene TRBJ1-6; D remains ambiguous. Per germline, CDR1 ENHRY and CDR2 SYGVKD. CDR3 length: 14 amino acids. V shed 6 bases and J shed 9 bases, with 15 bases lying between them.

This chain links TRBV2 with TRBJ1-1; 7 bases line up with TRBD1. Germline V CDR1 and CDR2: SNHLY, FYNNEI. The CDR3 is made up of 14 amino acids. Trimming at V came to 6 bases and at J to 5 bases, leaving 9 bases not matched to a gene. The CDR3 DNA follows: TGTGCCAGCAGAAAATCACAGGGGCCTACTGAAGCTTTCTTT. Translating it yields CASRKSQGPTEAFF.

This chain connects TRBV5-1 to TRBJ1-2; maybe TRBD1 (5 bases). Germline CDR1 reads SGHRS; CDR2 reads YFSETQ. Trimming left V 0 bases short and J 7 bases short, with 13 bases between. The CDR3 contains 14 residues. CDR3 coding DNA: TGCGCCAGCAGCTTGGAAACCCAAGGGGCTGGCTACACCTTC. Amino acid sequence: CASSLETQGAGYTF.

This sequence joins TRBV6-2 or TRBV6-3 and TRBJ1-2, with a possible D match to TRBD1 (6 bases). Trimming removed 0 bases at V and 5 bases at J, with 16 bases between. The CDR3 sequence is 16 residues long. Looked up from germline, CDR1 is MNHEY and CDR2 is SVGEGT. CDR3 in DNA: TGTGCCAGCAGTTACTCGCCGCAGGGGCATTTTTATGGCTACACCTTC. It encodes CASSYSPQGHFYGYTF.

The chain couples TRBV10-3 to TRBJ2-7; 10 positions agree with TRBD2. The CDR3 extends over 17 amino acids. Germline V lookup: CDR1 ENHRY, CDR2 SYGVKD. V shed 6 bases, J shed 0 bases, and the junction held 11 bases outside the gene matches. The DNA of the CDR3 is TGTGCCATCAGCGTAGTCCGGACTAGCGGAAGCTCCTACGAGCAGTACTTC. This sequence encodes CAISVVRTSGSSYEQYF.